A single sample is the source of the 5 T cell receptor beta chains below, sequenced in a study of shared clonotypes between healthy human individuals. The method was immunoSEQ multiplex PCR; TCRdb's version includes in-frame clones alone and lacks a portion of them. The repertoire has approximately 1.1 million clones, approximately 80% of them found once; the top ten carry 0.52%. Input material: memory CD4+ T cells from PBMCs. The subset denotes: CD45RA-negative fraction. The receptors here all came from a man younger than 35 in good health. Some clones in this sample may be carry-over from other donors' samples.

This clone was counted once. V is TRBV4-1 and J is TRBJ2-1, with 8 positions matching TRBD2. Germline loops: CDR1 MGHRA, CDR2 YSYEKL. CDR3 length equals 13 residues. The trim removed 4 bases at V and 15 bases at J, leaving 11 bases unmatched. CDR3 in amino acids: CASSLLGGAGRFF. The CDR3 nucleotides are TGCGCCAGCAGCCTCCTCGGGGGGGCAGGGAGGTTCTTC.

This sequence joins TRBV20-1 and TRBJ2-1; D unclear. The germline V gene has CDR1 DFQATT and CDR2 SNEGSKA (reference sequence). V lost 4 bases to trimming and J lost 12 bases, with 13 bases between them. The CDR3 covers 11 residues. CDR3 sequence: CSATTRVGQFF. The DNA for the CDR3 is TGCAGTGCTACTACGCGCGTTGGGCAGTTCTTC.

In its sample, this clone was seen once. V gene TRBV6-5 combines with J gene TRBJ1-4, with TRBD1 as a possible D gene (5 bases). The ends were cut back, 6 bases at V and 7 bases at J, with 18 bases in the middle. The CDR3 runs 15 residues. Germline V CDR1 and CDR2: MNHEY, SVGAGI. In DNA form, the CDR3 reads TGTGCCAGCAGGTCAGGGACTCCAACCGGTGAAAAACTGTTTTTT. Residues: CASRSGTPTGEKLFF.

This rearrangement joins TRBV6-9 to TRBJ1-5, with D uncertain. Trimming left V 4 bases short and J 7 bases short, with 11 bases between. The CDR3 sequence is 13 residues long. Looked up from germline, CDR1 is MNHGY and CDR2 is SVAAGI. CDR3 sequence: CASSCSGGQPQHF. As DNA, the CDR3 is TGTGCCAGCAGTTGTTCGGGTGGGCAGCCCCAGCATTTT.

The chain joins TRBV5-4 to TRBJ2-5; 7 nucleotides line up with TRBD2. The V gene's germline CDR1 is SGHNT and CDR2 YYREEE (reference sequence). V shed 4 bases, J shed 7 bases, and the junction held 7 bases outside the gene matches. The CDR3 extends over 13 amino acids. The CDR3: CASSPGGSGTQYF. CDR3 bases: TGTGCCAGCAGCCCGGGAGGAAGCGGGACCCAGTACTTC.